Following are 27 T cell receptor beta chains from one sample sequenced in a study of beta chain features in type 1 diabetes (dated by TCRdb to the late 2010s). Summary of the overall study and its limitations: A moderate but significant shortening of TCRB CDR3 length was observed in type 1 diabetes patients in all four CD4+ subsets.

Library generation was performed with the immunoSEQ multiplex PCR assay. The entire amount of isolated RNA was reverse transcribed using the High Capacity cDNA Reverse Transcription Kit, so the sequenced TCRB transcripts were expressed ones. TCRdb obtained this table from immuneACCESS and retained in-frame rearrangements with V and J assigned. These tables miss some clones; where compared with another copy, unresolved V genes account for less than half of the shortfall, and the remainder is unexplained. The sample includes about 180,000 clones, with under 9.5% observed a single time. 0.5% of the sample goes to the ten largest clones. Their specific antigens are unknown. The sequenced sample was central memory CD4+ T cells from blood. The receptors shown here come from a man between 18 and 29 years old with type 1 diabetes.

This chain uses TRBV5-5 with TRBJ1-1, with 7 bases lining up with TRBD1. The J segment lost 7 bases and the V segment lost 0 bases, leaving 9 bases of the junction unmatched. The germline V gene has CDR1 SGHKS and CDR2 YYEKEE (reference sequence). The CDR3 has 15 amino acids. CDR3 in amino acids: CASSLESGQAIEAFF. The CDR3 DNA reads TGTGCCAGCAGCTTGGAGTCTGGACAGGCCATTGAAGCTTTCTTT.

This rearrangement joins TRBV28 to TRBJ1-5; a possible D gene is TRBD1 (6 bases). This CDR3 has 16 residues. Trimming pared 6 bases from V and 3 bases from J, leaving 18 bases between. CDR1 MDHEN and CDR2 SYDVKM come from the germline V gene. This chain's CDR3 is CASSPSDRRINQPQHF. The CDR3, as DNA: TGTGCCAGCAGCCCCTCAGACAGGCGGATCAATCAGCCCCAGCATTTT.

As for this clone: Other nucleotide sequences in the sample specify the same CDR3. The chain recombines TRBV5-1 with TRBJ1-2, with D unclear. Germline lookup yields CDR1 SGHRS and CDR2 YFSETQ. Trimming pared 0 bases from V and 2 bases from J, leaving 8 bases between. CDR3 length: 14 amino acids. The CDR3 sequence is CASSLDSPNYGYTF. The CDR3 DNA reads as TGCGCCAGCAGCTTGGACAGCCCCAACTATGGCTACACCTTC.

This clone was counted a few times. The CDR3 coding sequence is TGTGCCAGCAGCTGGAACGGACAGGGCGGAGAGACCCAGTACTTC. It translates to CASSWNGQGGETQYF. This chain links TRBV5-6 with TRBJ2-5; TRBD1 agrees at 8 bases. This CDR3 has 15 residues. Germline values: CDR1 SGHDT, CDR2 YYEEEE. V trimming: 3 bases; J trimming: 4 bases; junction bases outside the gene matches: 8.

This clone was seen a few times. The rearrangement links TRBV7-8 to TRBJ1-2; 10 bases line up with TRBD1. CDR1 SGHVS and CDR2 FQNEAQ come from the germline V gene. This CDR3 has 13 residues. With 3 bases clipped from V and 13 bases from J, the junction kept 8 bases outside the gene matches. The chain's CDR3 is CASSFLQGQGTTF. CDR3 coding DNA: TGTGCCAGCAGCTTTCTCCAGGGACAGGGGACCACCTTC.

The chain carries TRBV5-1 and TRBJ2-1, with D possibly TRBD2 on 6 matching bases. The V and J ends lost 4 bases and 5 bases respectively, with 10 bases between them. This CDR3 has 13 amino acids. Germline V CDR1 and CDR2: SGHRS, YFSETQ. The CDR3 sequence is CASSPGGDNEQFF. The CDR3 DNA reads TGCGCCAGCAGCCCCGGCGGGGACAATGAGCAGTTCTTC. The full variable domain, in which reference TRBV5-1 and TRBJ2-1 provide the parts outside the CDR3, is KAGVTQTPRYLIKTRGQQVTLSCSPISGHRSVSWYQQTPGQGLQFLFEYFSETQRNKGNFPGRFSGRQFSNSRSEMNVSTLELGDSALYLCASSPGGDNEQFFGPGTRLTVL.

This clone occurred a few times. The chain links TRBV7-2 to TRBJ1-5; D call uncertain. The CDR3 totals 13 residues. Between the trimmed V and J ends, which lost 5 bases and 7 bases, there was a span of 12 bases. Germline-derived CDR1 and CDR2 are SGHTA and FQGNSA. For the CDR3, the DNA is TGTGCCAGCAGCGTACGAAAGGAGCAGCCCCAGCATTTT. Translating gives CASSVRKEQPQHF.

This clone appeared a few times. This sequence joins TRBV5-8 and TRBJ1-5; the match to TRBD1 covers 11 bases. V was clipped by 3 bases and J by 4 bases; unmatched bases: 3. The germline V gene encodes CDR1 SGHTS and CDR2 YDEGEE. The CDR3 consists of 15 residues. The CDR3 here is CASSWGTGGNQPQHF. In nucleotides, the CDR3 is TGTGCCAGCAGCTGGGGGACAGGGGGGAATCAGCCCCAGCATTTT.

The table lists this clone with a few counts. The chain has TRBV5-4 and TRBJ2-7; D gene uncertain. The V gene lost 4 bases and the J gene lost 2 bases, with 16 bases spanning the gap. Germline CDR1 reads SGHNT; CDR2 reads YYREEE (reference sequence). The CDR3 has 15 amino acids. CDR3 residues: CASSPGLATAYEQYF. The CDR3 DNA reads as TGTGCCAGCAGCCCGGGTCTTGCGACGGCCTACGAGCAGTACTTC.

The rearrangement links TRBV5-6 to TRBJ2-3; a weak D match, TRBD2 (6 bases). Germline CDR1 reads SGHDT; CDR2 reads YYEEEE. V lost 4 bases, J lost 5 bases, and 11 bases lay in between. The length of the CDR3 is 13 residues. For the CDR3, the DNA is TGTGCCAGCAGCCCAATGGGGGGAGATACGCAGTATTTT. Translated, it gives CASSPMGGDTQYF.

The CDR3 sequence: CASPDRVNYGYTF. The CDR3 coding sequence is TGTGCCAGTCCGGACAGGGTTAACTATGGCTACACCTTC. The V and J genes are TRBV19 and TRBJ1-2, with 8 positions matching TRBD1. The CDR3 runs 13 residues. Unmatched junction bases numbered 3, after V lost 8 bases and J lost 1 base. Germline V CDR1 and CDR2: LNHDA, SQIVND (reference sequence).

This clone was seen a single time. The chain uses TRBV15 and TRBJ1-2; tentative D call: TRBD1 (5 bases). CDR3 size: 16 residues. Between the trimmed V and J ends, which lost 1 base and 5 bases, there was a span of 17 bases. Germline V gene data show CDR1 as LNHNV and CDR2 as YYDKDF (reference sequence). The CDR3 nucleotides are TGTGCCACCAGCAGAGGCGTGCAGGGAGCGGGTTATGGCTACACCTTC. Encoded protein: CATSRGVQGAGYGYTF.

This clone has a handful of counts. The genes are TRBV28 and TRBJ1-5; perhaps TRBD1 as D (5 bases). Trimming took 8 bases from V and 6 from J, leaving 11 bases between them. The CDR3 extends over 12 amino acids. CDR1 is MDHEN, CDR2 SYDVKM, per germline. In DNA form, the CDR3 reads TGTGCCAGCGGTATAAGGGGTCAGCCCCAGCATTTT. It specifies CASGIRGQPQHF.

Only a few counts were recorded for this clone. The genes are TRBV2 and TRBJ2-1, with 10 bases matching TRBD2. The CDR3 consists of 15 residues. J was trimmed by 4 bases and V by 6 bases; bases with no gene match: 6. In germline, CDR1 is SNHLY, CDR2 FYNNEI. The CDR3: CASREPSGSYNEQFF. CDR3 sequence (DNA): TGTGCCAGCAGAGAGCCTAGCGGGAGTTACAATGAGCAGTTCTTC. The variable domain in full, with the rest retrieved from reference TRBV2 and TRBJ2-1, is EPEVTQTPSHQVTQMGQEVILRCVPISNHLYFYWYRQILGQKVEFLVSFYNNEISEKSEIFDDQFSVERPDGSNFTLKIRSTKLEDSAMYFCASREPSGSYNEQFFGPGTRLTVL.

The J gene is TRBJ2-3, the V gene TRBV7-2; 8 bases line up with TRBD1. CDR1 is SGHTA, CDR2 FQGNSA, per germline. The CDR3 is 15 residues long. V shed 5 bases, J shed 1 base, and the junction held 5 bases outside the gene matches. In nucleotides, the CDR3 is TGTGCCAGCAGCCAACAGGGGGGTGGCACAGATACGCAGTATTTT. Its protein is CASSQQGGGTDTQYF.

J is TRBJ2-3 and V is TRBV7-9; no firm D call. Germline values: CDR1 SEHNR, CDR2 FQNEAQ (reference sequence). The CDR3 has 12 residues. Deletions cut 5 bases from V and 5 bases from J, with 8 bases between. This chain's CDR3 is CASSPPGDTQYF. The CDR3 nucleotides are TGTGCCAGCAGCCCTCCAGGAGATACGCAGTATTTT.

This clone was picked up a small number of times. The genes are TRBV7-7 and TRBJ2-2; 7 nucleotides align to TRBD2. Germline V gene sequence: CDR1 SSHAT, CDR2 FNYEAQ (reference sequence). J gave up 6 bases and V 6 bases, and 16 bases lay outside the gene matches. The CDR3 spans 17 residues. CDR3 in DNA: TGTGCCAGCAGACCAAAGCGCAGGACTAGGCGGGCCGGGGAGCTGTTTTTT. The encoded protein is CASRPKRRTRRAGELFF. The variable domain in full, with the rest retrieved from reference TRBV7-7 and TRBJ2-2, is GAGVSQSPRYKVTKRGQDVTLRCDPISSHATLYWYQQALGQGPEFLTYFNYEAQPDKSGLPSDRFSAERPEGSISTLTIQRTEQRDSAMYRCASRPKRRTRRAGELFFGEGSRLTVL.

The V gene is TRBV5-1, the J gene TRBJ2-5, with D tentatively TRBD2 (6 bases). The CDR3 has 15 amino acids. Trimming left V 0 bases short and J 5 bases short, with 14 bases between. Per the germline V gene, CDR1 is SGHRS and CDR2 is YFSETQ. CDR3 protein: CASSLGLVEGETQYF. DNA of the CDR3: TGCGCCAGCAGCTTGGGACTAGTGGAGGGGGAGACCCAGTACTTC.

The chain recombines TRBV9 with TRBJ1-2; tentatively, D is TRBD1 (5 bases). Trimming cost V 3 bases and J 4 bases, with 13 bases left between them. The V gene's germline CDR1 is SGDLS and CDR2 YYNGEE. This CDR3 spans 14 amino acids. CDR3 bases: TGTGCCAGCAGCGCGCCGTCGGGGGGCTATGGCTACACCTTC. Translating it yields CASSAPSGGYGYTF.

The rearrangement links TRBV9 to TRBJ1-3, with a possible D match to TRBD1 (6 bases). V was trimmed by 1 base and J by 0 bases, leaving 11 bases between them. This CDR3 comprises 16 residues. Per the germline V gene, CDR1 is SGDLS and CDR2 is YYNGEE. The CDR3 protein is CASSVRGASSGNTIYF. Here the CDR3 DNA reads TGTGCCAGCAGCGTACGGGGGGCCAGCTCTGGAAACACCATATATTTT.

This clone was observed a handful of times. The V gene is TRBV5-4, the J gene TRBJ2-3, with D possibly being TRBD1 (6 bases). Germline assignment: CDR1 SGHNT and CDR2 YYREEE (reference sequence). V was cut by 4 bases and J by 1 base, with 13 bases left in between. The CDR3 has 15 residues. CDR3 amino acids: CASSPPGDRTDTQYF. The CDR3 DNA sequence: TGTGCCAGCAGCCCCCCAGGGGACCGCACAGATACGCAGTATTTT. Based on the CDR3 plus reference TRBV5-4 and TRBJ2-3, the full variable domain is ETGVTQSPTHLIKTRGQQVTLRCSSQSGHNTVSWYQQALGQGPQFIFQYYREEENGRGNFPPRFSGLQFPNYSSELNVNALELDDSALYLCASSPPGDRTDTQYFGPGTRLTVL.

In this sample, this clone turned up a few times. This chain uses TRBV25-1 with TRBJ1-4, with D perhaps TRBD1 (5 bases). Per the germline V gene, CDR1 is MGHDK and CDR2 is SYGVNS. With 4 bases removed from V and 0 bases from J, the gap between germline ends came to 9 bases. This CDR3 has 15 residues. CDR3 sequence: CASSARQTTNEKLFF. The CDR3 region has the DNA TGTGCCAGCAGTGCCCGACAGACAACTAATGAAAAACTGTTTTTT.

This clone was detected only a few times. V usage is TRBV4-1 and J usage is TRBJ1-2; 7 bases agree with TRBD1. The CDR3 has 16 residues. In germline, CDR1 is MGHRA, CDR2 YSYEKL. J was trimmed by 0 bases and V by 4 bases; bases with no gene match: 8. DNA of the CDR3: TGCGCCAGCAGCCGACGCCGGGACAGCACTAACTATGGCTACACCTTC. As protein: CASSRRRDSTNYGYTF.

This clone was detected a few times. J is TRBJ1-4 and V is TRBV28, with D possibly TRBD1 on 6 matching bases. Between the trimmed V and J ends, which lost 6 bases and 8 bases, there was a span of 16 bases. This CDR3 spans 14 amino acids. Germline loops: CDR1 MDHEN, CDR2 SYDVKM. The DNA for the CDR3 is TGTGCCAGCAGCTTACAGGGTTCCTGGGAAAAACTGTTTTTT. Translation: CASSLQGSWEKLFF.

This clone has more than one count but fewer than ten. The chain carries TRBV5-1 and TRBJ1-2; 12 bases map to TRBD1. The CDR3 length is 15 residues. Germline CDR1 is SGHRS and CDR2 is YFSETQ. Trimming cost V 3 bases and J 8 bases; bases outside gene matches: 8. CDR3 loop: CASSSLGTGGDGYTF. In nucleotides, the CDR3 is TGCGCCAGCAGCTCGTTAGGGACAGGGGGCGACGGCTACACCTTC.

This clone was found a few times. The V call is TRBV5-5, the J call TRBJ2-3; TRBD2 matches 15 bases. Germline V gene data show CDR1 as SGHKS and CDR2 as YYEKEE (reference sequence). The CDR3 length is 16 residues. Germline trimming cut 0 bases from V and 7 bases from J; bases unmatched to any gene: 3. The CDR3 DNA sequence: TGTGCCAGCAGCTTGGAAGGGACTAGCGGGAGGCATACGCAGTATTTT. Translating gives CASSLEGTSGRHTQYF.

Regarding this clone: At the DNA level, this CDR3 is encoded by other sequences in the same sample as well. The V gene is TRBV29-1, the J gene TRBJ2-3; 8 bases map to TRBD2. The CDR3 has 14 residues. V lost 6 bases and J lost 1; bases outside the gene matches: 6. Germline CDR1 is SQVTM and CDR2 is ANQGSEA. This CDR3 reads CSVRTSGRTDTQYF. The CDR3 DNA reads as TGCAGCGTACGTACTAGCGGTCGCACAGATACGCAGTATTTT.